Presented here are 8 T cell receptor beta chains from one specimen sequenced in a study of T cell responses to AZD1222 COVID-19 vaccine. Assay: immunoSEQ multiplex PCR; the TCRdb copy retains only in-frame clones and omits some. The sample has some 150,000 clones; less than 95% are singletons. Here the sequenced sample was peripheral blood, taken on day 0 of AZD1222 vaccination. These receptors all stem from an adult in good health.

This sequence joins TRBV4-2 and TRBJ2-2, with 8 bases lining up with TRBD2. CDR3 size: 16 residues. With 4 bases clipped from V and 4 bases from J, the junction kept 8 bases outside the gene matches. Germline CDR1 and CDR2: LGHNA and YNFKEQ. CDR3 sequence: CASSLPGLVRTGELFF. In nucleotides, the CDR3 is TGTGCCAGCAGCCTCCCGGGACTAGTACGCACCGGGGAGCTGTTTTTT.

The rearrangement joins TRBV4-2 to TRBJ1-2; a possible D gene is TRBD1 (5 bases). Germline CDR1 is LGHNA and CDR2 is YNFKEQ. Trimming stripped 0 bases from V and 4 bases from J, with 18 bases between. CDR3 size: 17 residues. The CDR3 DNA reads TGTGCCAGCAGCCAAGATCCTGTGAAGGGGTCGGTCTATGGCTACACCTTC. Residues: CASSQDPVKGSVYGYTF.

This chain connects TRBV2 to TRBJ1-6, with 10 bases identical to TRBD1. The V segment lost 7 bases and the J segment 10 bases; nucleotides outside the gene matches: 13. CDR1 is SNHLY and CDR2 is FYNNEI in the germline V gene. This CDR3 region has 16 residues. CDR3 DNA: TGTGCCAGCATTCGCTTAGAAGGACAGGGGGAATCACCCCTCCACTTT. It encodes CASIRLEGQGESPLHF.

The V call is TRBV30, the J call TRBJ1-1; D remains ambiguous. The CDR3 spans 13 residues. Germline CDR1 reads GTSNPN; CDR2 reads SVGIG (reference sequence). V was cut by 1 base and J by 1 base, with 7 bases left in between. In DNA, the CDR3 is TGTGCCTGGAGTGGAGGGCGGAACACTGAAGCTTTCTTT. Translating it yields CAWSGGRNTEAFF. Variable domain in full (rest from reference TRBV30 and TRBJ1-1): SQTIHQWPATLVQPVGSPLSLECTVEGTSNPNLYWYRQAAGRGLQLLFYSVGIGQISSEVPQNLSASRPQDRQFILSSKKLLLSDSGFYLCAWSGGRNTEAFFGQGTRLTVV.

This clone was observed once. The gene calls are TRBV6-5 and TRBJ1-5; D is unresolved. V lost 7 bases and J lost 3, with 13 bases in between. CDR1 MNHEY and CDR2 SVGAGI come from the germline V gene. The CDR3 spans 14 residues. CDR3 sequence: CASIAGGDNQPQHF. CDR3 sequence (DNA): TGTGCCAGCATAGCAGGTGGAGACAATCAGCCCCAGCATTTT.

This clone was counted a few times. Other DNA sequences in this specimen translate into the identical CDR3. The chain carries TRBV19 and TRBJ2-5; 12 nucleotides align to TRBD2. CDR3 size: 15 residues. Germline CDR1 LNHDA, CDR2 SQIVND (reference sequence). Losses at the gene ends were 5 bases for V and 5 bases for J; bases not matched to a gene: 6. The CDR3 DNA sequence: TGTGCCAGTAGTTCCGGACTAGCGGGACGCGAGACCCAGTACTTC. Amino acids: CASSSGLAGRETQYF.

This sequence joins TRBV24-1 and TRBJ1-5; D unresolved. Germline assignment: CDR1 KGHDR and CDR2 SFDVKD. The CDR3 is 11 residues long. The V gene lost 10 bases and the J gene lost 4 bases, with 7 bases spanning the gap. The CDR3, as DNA: TGTGCCACGCCCTTAAATCAGCCCCAGCATTTT. Its translation is CATPLNQPQHF.

The chain employs TRBV15 and TRBJ2-7; D is perhaps TRBD2 (5 bases). From germline, CDR1 is LNHNV and CDR2 YYDKDF (reference sequence). This CDR3 is built from 13 residues. Trimming shortened V by 4 bases and J by 3 bases, and 10 bases separated the two germline ends. The CDR3 sequence is CATSNRLSYEQYF. The CDR3 DNA reads as TGTGCCACCAGCAACCGACTAAGCTACGAGCAGTACTTC.